These 26 T cell receptor beta chains were sequenced from one sample in a study of blood T cell repertoires in COVID-19. Assay used: immunoSEQ multiplex PCR; TCRdb lists only in-frame clones, some missing. This sample has fewer than 250,000 clones, with more than 80% found just once. The sequenced sample consisted of peripheral blood. The source of these receptors is a human donor in a cohort sampled during active COVID-19.

The CDR3 spells CASSIRKGGAQETQYF. CDR3 nucleotide sequence: TGTGCCAGTAGTATCCGGAAGGGGGGGGCCCAAGAGACCCAGTACTTC. J is TRBJ2-5 and V is TRBV19; the D gene is possibly TRBD2 (7 bases). The CDR3 extends over 16 amino acids. The V end lost 3 bases, the J end lost 1 base, and 15 bases lay between the germline ends. The germline V gene encodes CDR1 LNHDA and CDR2 SQIVND (reference sequence).

V and J are TRBV19 and TRBJ2-7; 7 bases line up with TRBD1. J gave up 2 bases and V 4 bases, and 8 bases lay outside the gene matches. Germline CDR1 and CDR2: LNHDA and SQIVND (reference sequence). The CDR3 has 15 residues. The CDR3 DNA sequence: TGTGCCAGTAGTAAGGAAGGGACAGAAACCTACGAGCAGTACTTC. Translating it yields CASSKEGTETYEQYF. Full variable domain (rest looked up from reference TRBV19 and TRBJ2-7): DGGITQSPKYLFRKEGQNVTLSCEQNLNHDAMYWYRQDPGQGLRLIYYSQIVNDFQKGDIAEGYSVSREKKESFPLTVTSAQKNPTAFYLCASSKEGTETYEQYFGPGTRLTVT.

The chain recombines TRBV19 with TRBJ2-5; 7 positions agree with TRBD1. The CDR3 sequence is 16 residues long. V gave up 10 bases and J gave up 2 bases; unmatched junction bases: 16. The V gene's germline CDR1 is LNHDA and CDR2 SQIVND (reference sequence). CDR3 nucleotide sequence: TGTGCCACCCGGACAGGTAATGCGGCCGCGCAAGAGACCCAGTACTTC. This translates into CATRTGNAAAQETQYF. The full variable domain, in which reference TRBV19 and TRBJ2-5 provide the parts outside the CDR3, is DGGITQSPKYLFRKEGQNVTLSCEQNLNHDAMYWYRQDPGQGLRLIYYSQIVNDFQKGDIAEGYSVSREKKESFPLTVTSAQKNPTAFYLCATRTGNAAAQETQYFGPGTRLLVL.

This sequence joins TRBV10-3 and TRBJ1-1, with 9 bases that match TRBD1. The V gene's germline CDR1 is ENHRY and CDR2 SYGVKD. The CDR3 covers 13 residues. V lost 8 bases and J lost 6; bases outside the gene matches: 7. This chain's CDR3 is CAIATGGNSEAFF. CDR3 nucleotide sequence: TGTGCCATCGCGACAGGGGGTAATTCTGAAGCTTTCTTT.

The chain employs TRBV7-9 and TRBJ1-1; D might be TRBD1 (6 bases). The CDR3 spans 15 residues. V was shortened by 5 bases and J by 6 bases, with 19 bases between the two germline ends. CDR1 is SEHNR, CDR2 FQNEAQ, per germline (reference sequence). CDR3 protein: CASSQWDQTGAEAFF. CDR3 DNA: TGTGCCAGCAGCCAATGGGACCAGACAGGCGCTGAAGCTTTCTTT.

The rearrangement links TRBV18 to TRBJ2-1, with D maybe TRBD1 (5 bases). CDR1 is KGHSH and CDR2 is LQKENI in the germline V gene. The CDR3 is made up of 15 amino acids. V lost 4 bases, J lost 1 base, and 11 bases lay in between. The CDR3 reads CASSQNTGSYNEQFF. The CDR3 DNA follows: TGTGCCAGCTCACAAAACACAGGTTCCTACAATGAGCAGTTCTTC.

The chain links TRBV28 to TRBJ1-6; 7 nucleotides agree with TRBD1. Germline V CDR1 and CDR2: MDHEN, SYDVKM. The trim removed 6 bases at V and 8 bases at J, leaving 7 bases unmatched. The length of the CDR3 is 14 residues. The CDR3 nucleotides read TGTGCCAGCAGGCCGGGGACAGCGGATTCACCCCTCCACTTT. Its translation is CASRPGTADSPLHF.

The J gene is TRBJ2-2, the V gene TRBV9; D gene uncertain. The CDR3 runs 14 residues. The ends were cut back, 4 bases at V and 1 base at J, with 8 bases in the middle. Germline-derived CDR1 and CDR2 are SGDLS and YYNGEE. The CDR3 nucleotides read TGTGCCAGCAGCACCAACTGGAACACCGGGGAGCTGTTTTTT. Amino acids: CASSTNWNTGELFF.

This clone was detected only once. The CDR3 nucleotides read TGTGCCAGCAGTTGGACAGGGGACACTGAAGCTTTCTTT. This translates into CASSWTGDTEAFF. This chain uses TRBV6-5 with TRBJ1-1, with 9 bases aligning to TRBD1. Looked up from germline, CDR1 is MNHEY and CDR2 is SVGAGI. This CDR3 comprises 13 residues. The V gene end was trimmed by 4 bases and the J gene end by 3 bases; junction bases not matched to a gene: 0.

The J gene is TRBJ1-6, the V gene TRBV6-5, with D tentatively TRBD1 (6 bases). CDR3 size: 15 residues. The ends were cut back, 5 bases at V and 6 bases at J, with 14 bases in the middle. Germline lookup yields CDR1 MNHEY and CDR2 SVGAGI. The DNA for the CDR3 is TGTGCCAGCAGTCAGCCAAACAGGGCTAATTCACCCCTCCACTTT. It translates to CASSQPNRANSPLHF.

V usage is TRBV5-1 and J usage is TRBJ1-3; 9 positions agree with TRBD1. Germline trimming cut 3 bases from V and 0 bases from J; bases unmatched to any gene: 4. The length of the CDR3 is 16 residues. Germline CDR1 SGHRS, CDR2 YFSETQ. This CDR3 reads CASSSHRGHSGNTIYF. The CDR3, as DNA: TGCGCCAGCAGCTCCCACAGGGGGCACTCTGGAAACACCATATATTTT.

V usage is TRBV13 and J usage is TRBJ2-7; a weak D match, TRBD1 (5 bases). Trimming stripped 0 bases from V and 3 bases from J, with 9 bases between. The CDR3 loop spans 14 amino acids. CDR1 PRHDT and CDR2 FYEKMQ come from the germline V gene (reference sequence). The CDR3 spells CASSLGTVSYEQYF. The CDR3 DNA follows: TGTGCCAGCAGCTTAGGGACAGTCAGCTACGAGCAGTACTTC.

The gene calls are TRBV6-5 and TRBJ2-7; perhaps TRBD1 as D (6 bases). Per the germline V gene, CDR1 is MNHEY and CDR2 is SVGAGI. Trimming pared 5 bases from V and 6 bases from J, leaving 8 bases between. The CDR3 totals 11 residues. CDR3: CASSTGFEQYF. CDR3 bases: TGTGCCAGCAGTACAGGGTTCGAGCAGTACTTC.

The V gene is TRBV30, the J gene TRBJ2-1; possible D gene TRBD1, 6 bases. V lost 2 bases and J 4 bases, leaving 9 bases between the germline ends. Per the germline V gene, CDR1 is GTSNPN and CDR2 is SVGIG (reference sequence). This CDR3 region has 13 residues. The CDR3 spells CAWSRTAYNEQFF. The CDR3 DNA reads TGTGCCTGGAGTAGGACAGCTTACAATGAGCAGTTCTTC. Combining the CDR3 with reference TRBV30 and TRBJ2-1 gives the whole variable domain SQTIHQWPATLVQPVGSPLSLECTVEGTSNPNLYWYRQAAGRGLQLLFYSVGIGQISSEVPQNLSASRPQDRQFILSSKKLLLSDSGFYLCAWSRTAYNEQFFGPGTRLTVL.

The genes are TRBV10-1 and TRBJ2-3; D is ambiguous. CDR1 and CDR2 from the germline V gene are WNHNN and SYGVQD (reference sequence). V lost 5 bases, J lost 0 bases, and 15 bases lay in between. CDR3 length: 16 amino acids. The CDR3 loop is CASSQRKAASTDTQYF. In nucleotides, the CDR3 is TGCGCCAGCAGTCAGCGTAAGGCGGCCAGCACAGATACGCAGTATTTT.

This clone was seen only a few times. This sequence joins TRBV27 and TRBJ1-1; D is possibly TRBD1 (6 bases). The CDR3 has 13 amino acids. Germline V gives CDR1 MNHEY, CDR2 SMNVEV (reference sequence). The V end was cut by 5 bases, the J end by 5 bases, with 12 bases between. The CDR3 spells CASSAQGWTEAFF. In DNA form, the CDR3 reads TGTGCCAGCAGTGCACAGGGTTGGACTGAAGCTTTCTTT.

The V gene is TRBV5-3, the J gene TRBJ2-1; D remains ambiguous. TRBV5-3 is an open reading frame, and its role is uncertain. The CDR3 length is 16 residues. With 4 bases removed from V and 0 bases from J, the gap between germline ends came to 14 bases. CDR3 sequence: CARSRNEVSSYNEQFF. The CDR3 DNA reads TGTGCCAGAAGCCGTAACGAGGTGAGCTCCTACAATGAGCAGTTCTTC.

This clone was counted only a few times. The J gene is TRBJ2-2, the V gene TRBV9; the D gene is possibly TRBD2 (5 bases). Trimming removed 7 bases from V and 6 bases from J, with 7 bases in between. In germline, CDR1 is SGDLS, CDR2 YYNGEE. The length of the CDR3 is 11 residues. The chain's CDR3 is CASSGAGELFF. The DNA for the CDR3 is TGTGCCAGCTCCGGGGCCGGGGAGCTGTTTTTT.

As to this clone: Other DNA sequences in the same sample also yield this CDR3. The V call is TRBV3-1 (or the pseudogene TRBV3-2), the J call TRBJ2-3; D remains ambiguous. V lost 1 base, J lost 11 bases, and 10 bases lay in between. Germline-derived CDR1 and CDR2 are LGHDT and YNNKEL (reference sequence). The length of the CDR3 is 12 residues. The CDR3 DNA follows: TGTGCCAGCAGCCAAGGCGGCGGCGGGCAGTATTTT. Encoded protein: CASSQGGGGQYF.

The chain combines TRBV6-5 with TRBJ1-2, with 8 bases identical to TRBD1. Germline CDR1 reads MNHEY; CDR2 reads SVGAGI. The CDR3 totals 13 residues. The trim removed 6 bases at V and 6 bases at J, leaving 6 bases unmatched. As DNA, the CDR3 is TGTGCCAGCAGACGACAGGGGAAGGATGGCTACACCTTC. It translates to CASRRQGKDGYTF.

This clone was seen a handful of times. CDR3 nucleotide sequence: TGTGCCAGCTCACCACCGGAGGGGGCGCGGGGTCAGCCCCAGCATTTT. Translation: CASSPPEGARGQPQHF. This sequence joins TRBV18 and TRBJ1-5; the match to TRBD1 covers 7 bases. V shed 0 bases, J shed 6 bases, and the junction held 8 bases outside the gene matches. Germline values: CDR1 KGHSH, CDR2 LQKENI. The CDR3 runs 16 residues.

This chain joins TRBV3-1 (or the pseudogene TRBV3-2) and TRBJ2-5; TRBD1 matches at 9 bases. Per germline, CDR1 LGHDT and CDR2 YNNKEL (reference sequence). The V segment lost 4 bases and the J segment 4 bases; nucleotides outside the gene matches: 10. There are 16 residues in the CDR3. CDR3 residues: CASSLRGGTGRETQYF. Written as DNA, the CDR3 is TGTGCCAGCAGCCTCCGGGGAGGGACAGGGAGAGAGACCCAGTACTTC.

In this sample, this clone turned up a few times. The V gene is TRBV3-1 (or the pseudogene TRBV3-2), the J gene TRBJ2-7; D might be TRBD2 (5 bases). The germline V gene has CDR1 LGHDT and CDR2 YNNKEL (reference sequence). The V and J ends lost 3 bases and 5 bases respectively, with 11 bases between them. This CDR3 has 13 amino acids. The CDR3 coding sequence is TGTGCCAGCAGCCACCTCCCGGGGAACGAGCAGTACTTC. This gives the protein CASSHLPGNEQYF.

The chain couples TRBV4-1 to TRBJ1-1; 8 bases are shared with TRBD1. This CDR3 is 19 amino acids long. V gave up 4 bases and J gave up 2 bases; unmatched junction bases: 18. In germline, CDR1 is MGHRA, CDR2 YSYEKL. Here the CDR3 reads CASSPRGGTGLLKNTEAFF. The CDR3 nucleotides read TGCGCCAGCAGCCCCCGGGGTGGGACAGGCCTCCTCAAAAACACTGAAGCTTTCTTT.

There are a few counts of this clone. The chain recombines TRBV4-1 with TRBJ1-4, with D unclear. This CDR3 is 15 amino acids long. Germline CDR1 and CDR2: MGHRA and YSYEKL. Trimming took 2 bases from V and 0 from J, leaving 7 bases between them. The CDR3 region is CASSQHGTTNEKLFF. CDR3 DNA: TGCGCCAGCAGCCAACACGGTACAACTAATGAAAAACTGTTTTTT.

The genes are TRBV5-4 and TRBJ2-5; TRBD1 is a possible D gene (5 bases). CDR3 length equals 13 residues. The ends were cut back, 4 bases at V and 5 bases at J, with 12 bases in the middle. CDR1 SGHNT and CDR2 YYREEE come from the germline V gene (reference sequence). This chain's CDR3 is CASSLGRGETQYF. CDR3 nucleotide sequence: TGTGCCAGCAGCCTTGGAAGGGGTGAGACCCAGTACTTC.